The rows below give T cell receptor beta chains drawn from one sample of a study of shared clonotypes between healthy human individuals. Sequencing was performed with immunoSEQ multiplex PCR; in TCRdb, only in-frame clones are kept and a portion is missing. Among more than 550,000 clones listed, over 60% were seen once. Sequenced material: memory CD4+ T cells sorted from blood. All receptors derive from a woman between 25 and 40 years old in good health. CDR3s include the opening cysteine and the closing phenylalanine or tryptophan. Fields, in order: clone size, D gene, V gene, J gene, CDR3 protein, CDR3 DNA. A D gene is named only where the DNA matches it firmly. Not every row has a clone size; where given, it reads once, few, many or a size class.

abundance: few; d_gene: -; v_gene: TRBV19; j_gene: TRBJ2-7; CDR3aa: CASSIQPGGFYEQYF; CDR3nt: TGTGCCAGTAGTATCCAACCTGGGGGCTTCTACGAGCAGTACTTC
abundance: -; d_gene: -; v_gene: TRBV15; j_gene: TRBJ2-1; CDR3aa: CATSRGLVSSYNEQFF; CDR3nt: TGTGCCACCAGCAGAGGTCTCGTAAGCTCCTACAATGAGCAGTTCTTC
abundance: -; d_gene: TRBD2; v_gene: TRBV4-2; j_gene: TRBJ2-7; CDR3aa: CASSQDFLAGGDEQYF; CDR3nt: TGTGCCAGCAGCCAAGACTTCCTAGCGGGAGGTGACGAGCAGTACTTC
abundance: -; d_gene: -; v_gene: TRBV21-1; j_gene: TRBJ1-1; CDR3aa: CASRNRTGTLWTEAFF; CDR3nt: TGTGCCAGCAGAAATAGGACGGGGACCTTATGGACTGAAGCTTTCTTT
abundance: -; d_gene: -; v_gene: TRBV6-1; j_gene: TRBJ2-2; CDR3aa: CASSEQAGVTGELFF; CDR3nt: TGTGCCAGCAGTGAACAGGCAGGGGTCACCGGGGAGCTGTTTTTT
abundance: once; d_gene: -; v_gene: TRBV9; j_gene: TRBJ2-3; CDR3aa: CASSVERGSGSDTQYF; CDR3nt: TGTGCCAGCAGCGTAGAGAGGGGGAGCGGGTCAGATACGCAGTATTTT
abundance: -; d_gene: -; v_gene: TRBV29-1; j_gene: TRBJ2-5; CDR3aa: CSVATGWETQYF; CDR3nt: TGCAGCGTTGCCACAGGATGGGAGACCCAGTACTTC
abundance: -; d_gene: TRBD2; v_gene: TRBV5-1; j_gene: TRBJ2-7; CDR3aa: CASSLQTSSVEQYF; CDR3nt: TGCGCCAGCAGCCTGCAGACTAGCTCCGTCGAGCAGTACTTC
abundance: once; d_gene: -; v_gene: TRBV7-9; j_gene: TRBJ2-7; CDR3aa: CASSFAGEQYF; CDR3nt: TGTGCCAGCAGCTTTGCTGGCGAGCAGTACTTC
abundance: -; d_gene: -; v_gene: TRBV28; j_gene: TRBJ1-5; CDR3aa: CASSIGKYQPQHF; CDR3nt: TGTGCCAGCAGTATAGGAAAGTACCAGCCCCAGCATTTT